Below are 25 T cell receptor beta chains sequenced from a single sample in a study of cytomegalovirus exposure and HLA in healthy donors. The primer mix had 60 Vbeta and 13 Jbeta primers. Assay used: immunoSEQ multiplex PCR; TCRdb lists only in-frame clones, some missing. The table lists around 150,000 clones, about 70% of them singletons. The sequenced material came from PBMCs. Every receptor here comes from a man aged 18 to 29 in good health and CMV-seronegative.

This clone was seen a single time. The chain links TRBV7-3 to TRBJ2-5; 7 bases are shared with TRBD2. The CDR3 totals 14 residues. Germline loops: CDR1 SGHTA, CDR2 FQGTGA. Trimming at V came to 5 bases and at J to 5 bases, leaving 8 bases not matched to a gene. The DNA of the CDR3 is TGTGCCAGCAGCCAAGGACTAGTAGGGGAGACCCAGTACTTC. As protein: CASSQGLVGETQYF.

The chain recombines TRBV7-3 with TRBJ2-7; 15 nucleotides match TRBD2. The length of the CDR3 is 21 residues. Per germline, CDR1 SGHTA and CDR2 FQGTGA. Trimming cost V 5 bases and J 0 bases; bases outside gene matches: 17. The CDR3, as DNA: TGTGCCAGCAGCACAAACCCGAAGGGGACTAGCGGGGGGATTAGCTCCTACGAGCAGTACTTC. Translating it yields CASSTNPKGTSGGISSYEQYF.

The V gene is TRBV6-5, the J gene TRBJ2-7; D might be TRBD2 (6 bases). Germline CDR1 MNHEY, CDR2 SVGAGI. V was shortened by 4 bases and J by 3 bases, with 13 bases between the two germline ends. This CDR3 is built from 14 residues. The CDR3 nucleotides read TGTGCCAGCAGTTTTCGTAGCGGAGGCTACGAGCAGTACTTC. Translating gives CASSFRSGGYEQYF.

The CDR3 loop is CASSERSNTEAFF. CDR3 bases: TGTGCCAGCAGTGAGCGGTCGAACACTGAAGCTTTCTTT. V and J are TRBV2 and TRBJ1-1; no clear D gene. The CDR3 has 13 amino acids. Germline assignment: CDR1 SNHLY and CDR2 FYNNEI. V was clipped by 3 bases and J by 1 base, with 6 bases between them.

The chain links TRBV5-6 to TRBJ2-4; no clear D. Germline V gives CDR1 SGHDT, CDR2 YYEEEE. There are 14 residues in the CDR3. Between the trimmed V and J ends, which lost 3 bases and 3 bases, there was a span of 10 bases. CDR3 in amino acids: CASSWAGNKNIQYF. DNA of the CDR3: TGTGCCAGCAGCTGGGCAGGAAACAAAAACATTCAGTACTTC.

In DNA form, the CDR3 reads TGTGCCAGCAGAACCCGGGACAGCATGAACACTGAAGCTTTCTTT. Its translation is CASRTRDSMNTEAFF. The J gene is TRBJ1-1, the V gene TRBV28; 7 positions match TRBD1. CDR1 and CDR2 from the germline V gene are MDHEN and SYDVKM. The CDR3 extends over 15 amino acids. V lost 6 bases, J lost 0 bases, and 7 bases stayed unmatched.

Here the CDR3 reads CASGRQGTNYGYTF. Written as DNA, the CDR3 is TGTGCCAGCGGGAGACAGGGGACTAACTATGGCTACACCTTC. V gene TRBV27 combines with J gene TRBJ1-2, with TRBD1 matching 8 bases. Germline V gene lookup returns CDR1 MNHEY and CDR2 SMNVEV (reference sequence). After removal of 8 bases from V and 0 bases from J, the junction contained 5 bases not matched to a gene. CDR3 length: 14 residues.

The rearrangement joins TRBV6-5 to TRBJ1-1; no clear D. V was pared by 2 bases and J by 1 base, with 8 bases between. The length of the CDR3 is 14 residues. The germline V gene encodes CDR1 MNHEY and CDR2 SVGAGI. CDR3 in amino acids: CASSYNRKNTEAFF. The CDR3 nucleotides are TGTGCCAGCAGTTACAACAGAAAGAACACTGAAGCTTTCTTT.

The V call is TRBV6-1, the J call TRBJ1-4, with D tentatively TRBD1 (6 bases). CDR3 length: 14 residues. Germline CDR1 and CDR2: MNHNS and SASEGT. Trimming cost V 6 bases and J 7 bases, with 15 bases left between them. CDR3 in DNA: TGTGCCAGCAGCACCGGGGGGGCCGGTGAAAAACTGTTTTTT. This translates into CASSTGGAGEKLFF.

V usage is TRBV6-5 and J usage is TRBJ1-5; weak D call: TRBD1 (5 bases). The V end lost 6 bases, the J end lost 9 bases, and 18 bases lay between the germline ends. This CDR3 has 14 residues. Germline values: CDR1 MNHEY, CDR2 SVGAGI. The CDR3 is CASSREGTVWPQHF. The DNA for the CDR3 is TGTGCCAGCAGCAGGGAGGGGACGGTTTGGCCCCAGCATTTT.

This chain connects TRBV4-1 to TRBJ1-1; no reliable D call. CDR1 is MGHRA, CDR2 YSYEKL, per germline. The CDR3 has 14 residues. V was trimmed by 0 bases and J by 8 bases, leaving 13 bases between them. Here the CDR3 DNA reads TGCGCCAGCAGCCAAGATGTTTTCTCCGCGGAAGCTTTCTTT. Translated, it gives CASSQDVFSAEAFF.

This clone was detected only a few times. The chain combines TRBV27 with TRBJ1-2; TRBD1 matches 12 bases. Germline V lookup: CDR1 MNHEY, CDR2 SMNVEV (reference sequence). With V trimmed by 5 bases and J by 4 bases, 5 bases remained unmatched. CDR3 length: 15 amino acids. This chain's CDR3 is CASSPGQGAFYGYTF. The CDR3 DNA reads TGTGCCAGCAGTCCGGGACAGGGGGCATTCTATGGCTACACCTTC.

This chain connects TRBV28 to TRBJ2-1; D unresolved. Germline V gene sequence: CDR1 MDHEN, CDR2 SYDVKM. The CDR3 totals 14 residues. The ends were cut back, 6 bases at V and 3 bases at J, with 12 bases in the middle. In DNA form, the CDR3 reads TGTGCCAGCAGAGATACAGCCAACTACAATGAGCAGTTCTTC. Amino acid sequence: CASRDTANYNEQFF.

The CDR3 DNA is TGTGCCAGCAGACTAACCCGACAGACTACCGGGGAGCTGTTTTTT. It is translated as CASRLTRQTTGELFF. The chain joins TRBV27 to TRBJ2-2; D possibly corresponds to TRBD1 (5 bases). V was pared by 6 bases and J by 5 bases, with 16 bases between. The germline V gene encodes CDR1 MNHEY and CDR2 SMNVEV (reference sequence). The CDR3 is made up of 15 amino acids.

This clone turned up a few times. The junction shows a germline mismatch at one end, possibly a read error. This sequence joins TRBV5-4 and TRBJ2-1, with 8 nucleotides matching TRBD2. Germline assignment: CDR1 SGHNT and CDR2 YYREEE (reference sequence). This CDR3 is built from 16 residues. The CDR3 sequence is CASSVGGLDAYDEQFF. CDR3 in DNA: TGTGCCAGCAGCGTCGGGGGACTAGATGCCTACGATGAGCAGTTCTTC.

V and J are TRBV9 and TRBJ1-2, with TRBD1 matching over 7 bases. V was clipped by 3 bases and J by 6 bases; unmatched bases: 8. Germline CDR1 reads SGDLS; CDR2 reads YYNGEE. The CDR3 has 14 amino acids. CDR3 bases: TGTGCCAGCAGCGGACGTAACAGGGGTCATGGCTACACCTTC. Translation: CASSGRNRGHGYTF.

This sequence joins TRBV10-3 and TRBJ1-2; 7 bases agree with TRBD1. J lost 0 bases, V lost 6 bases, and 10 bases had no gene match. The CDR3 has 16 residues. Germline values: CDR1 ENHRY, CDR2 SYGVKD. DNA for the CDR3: TGTGCCATCAGGGCCCGTGAGGGGACAGCTAACTATGGCTACACCTTC. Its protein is CAIRAREGTANYGYTF.

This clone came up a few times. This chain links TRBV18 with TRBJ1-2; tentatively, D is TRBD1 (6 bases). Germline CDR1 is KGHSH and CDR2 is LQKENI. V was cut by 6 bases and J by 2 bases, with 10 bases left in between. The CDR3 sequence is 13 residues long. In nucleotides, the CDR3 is TGTGCCAGCTCCCCCGACAGGAACTATGGCTACACCTTC. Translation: CASSPDRNYGYTF. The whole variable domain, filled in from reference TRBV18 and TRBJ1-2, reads NAGVMQNPRHLVRRRGQEARLRCSPMKGHSHVYWYRQLPEEGLKFMVYLQKENIIDESGMPKERFSAEFPKEGPSILRIQQVVRGDSAAYFCASSPDRNYGYTFGSGTRLTVV.

The CDR3 DNA sequence: TGTGCCAGCACTTCAAGGAGGACAGCCTACGAGCAGTACTTC. Encoded protein: CASTSRRTAYEQYF. The chain links TRBV6-5 to TRBJ2-7, with a tentative D call TRBD1 (6 bases). CDR1 is MNHEY and CDR2 is SVGAGI in the germline V gene. CDR3 size: 14 residues. Trimming took 7 bases from V and 2 from J, leaving 15 bases between them.

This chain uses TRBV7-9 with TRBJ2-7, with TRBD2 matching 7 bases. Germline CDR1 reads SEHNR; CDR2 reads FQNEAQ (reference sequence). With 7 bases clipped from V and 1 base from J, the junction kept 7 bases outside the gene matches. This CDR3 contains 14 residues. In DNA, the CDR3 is TGTGCCAGCACTTCCGGGGGGACTTCCTACGAGCAGTACTTC. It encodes CASTSGGTSYEQYF.

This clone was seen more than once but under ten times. The CDR3 nucleotides are TGTGCCAGCAGTGACAGCATATACACTGAAGCTTTCTTT. Translated: CASSDSIYTEAFF. The chain is built from TRBV6-4 and TRBJ1-1, with D unresolved. This CDR3 has 13 residues. From germline, CDR1 is MRHNA and CDR2 SNTAGT. The V and J ends lost 2 bases and 3 bases respectively, with 7 bases between them.

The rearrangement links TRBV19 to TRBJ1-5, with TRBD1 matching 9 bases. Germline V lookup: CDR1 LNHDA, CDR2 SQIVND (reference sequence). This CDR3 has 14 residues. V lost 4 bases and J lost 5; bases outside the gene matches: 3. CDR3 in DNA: TGTGCCAGTAGTAGGACAGGGGCCTATCAGCCCCAGCATTTT. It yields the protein CASSRTGAYQPQHF.

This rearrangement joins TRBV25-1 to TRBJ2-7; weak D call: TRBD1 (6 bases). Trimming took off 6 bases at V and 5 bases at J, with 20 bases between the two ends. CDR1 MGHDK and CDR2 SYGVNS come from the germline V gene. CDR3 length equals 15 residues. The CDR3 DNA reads TGTGCCAGCAGCCTCACCGGGACAAGGTCCCACGAGCAGTACTTC. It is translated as CASSLTGTRSHEQYF.

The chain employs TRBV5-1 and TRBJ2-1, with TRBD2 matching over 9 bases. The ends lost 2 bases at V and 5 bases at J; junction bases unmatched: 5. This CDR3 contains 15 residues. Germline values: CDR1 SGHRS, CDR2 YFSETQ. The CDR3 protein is CASSLAGGGNNEQFF. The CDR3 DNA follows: TGCGCCAGCAGCTTAGCGGGAGGTGGCAACAATGAGCAGTTCTTC.

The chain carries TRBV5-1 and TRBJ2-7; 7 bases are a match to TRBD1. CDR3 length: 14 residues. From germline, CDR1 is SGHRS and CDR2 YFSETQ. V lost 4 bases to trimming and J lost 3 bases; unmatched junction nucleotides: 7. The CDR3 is CASSRSGTDYEQYF. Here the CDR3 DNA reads TGCGCCAGCAGCCGATCCGGGACAGACTACGAGCAGTACTTC.